This T cell receptor beta chain comes out of a study of TIL therapy for anti-PD-1-resistant metastatic lung cancer. Overall study: Tumors were harvested before any PD-1/PD-L1 blockade. Half of patients were current or former smokers. Tumors carried a median roughly 1.6 non-synonymous mutations per megabase. Overall study findings and caveats: After infusion, TIL clonotypes partly replaced peripheral T cells and declined over months.

Trimming took off 9 bases at V and 3 bases at J, with 11 bases between the two ends. Germline loops: CDR1 SEHNR, CDR2 FQNEAQ (reference sequence). The CDR3 has 13 residues. Only a few counts were recorded for this clone. Its specificity is unknown. Described time point: pre-treatment sample, taken before nivolumab and TIL therapy. This was the immunoSEQ v3 assay. Sequencing was performed with immunoSEQ multiplex PCR; in TCRdb, only in-frame clones are kept and a portion is missing. The table shows tens of thousands of clones, with over 75% occurring only once. The specimen was blood, collected at baseline. V is TRBV7-9 and J is TRBJ2-2; TRBD1 is a possible D gene (7 bases). This TCR derives from a person between 30 and 80 years old with non-small cell lung cancer. The CDR3 bases are TGTGCCAGAACAGGGGAGGACACCGGGGAGCTGTTTTTT. It translates to CARTGEDTGELFF.